Listed below are T cell receptor beta chains from one sample, sequenced in a study of T cell clonotyping in hematopoietic cell transplantation. The assay was immunoSEQ multiplex PCR, and TCRdb's table has in-frame clones only and misses some. The table lists roughly 3,700 clones, around 80% of them singletons, with 25% to 30% in the top ten. This specimen was peripheral blood mononuclear cells, taken at the time of graft-versus-host disease after allogeneic stem cell transplant. The receptor source for this set is a female patient in her forties or fifties who had an allogeneic stem cell transplant from an unrelated donor, so the T cells may come from the graft donor. Some clones in this sample may be carry-over from other donors' samples. CDR3s include the opening cysteine and the closing phenylalanine or tryptophan. The D gene is left open where the match is weak. Clone size is stated in some rows and not others, as once, few, many or a class when expanded.

V	D	J	size	DNA	CDR3
TRBV4-1	-	TRBJ2-7	-	TGCGCCAGCAGCCTCCCGGACTTGCCCTCCTACGAGCAGTACTTC	CASSLPDLPSYEQYF
TRBV7-8	TRBD1	TRBJ2-7	-	TGTGCCAGCAGTCTCACCCCGGGACAGGGCTACGAGCAGTACTTC	CASSLTPGQGYEQYF
TRBV29-1	-	TRBJ1-1	few	TGCAGCGTTGAAAGAGGGAACACTGAAGCTTTCTTT	CSVERGNTEAFF
TRBV10-3	-	TRBJ2-3	-	TGTGCCACGGCGGGCTTCAGTACAGATACGCAGTATTTT	CATAGFSTDTQYF
TRBV7-9	-	TRBJ2-7	-	TGTGCCAGCAGCTTAAGCCAGGGGAACTACGAGCAGTACTTC	CASSLSQGNYEQYF
TRBV6-5	-	TRBJ1-6	-	TGTGCCAGCAGTTACTCCCAGGGGAGCACGAATTCACCCCTCCACTTT	CASSYSQGSTNSPLHF
TRBV9	TRBD1	TRBJ1-4	once	TGTGCCAGCAGCGTAGGACAGGGCCCCTCATTAGGTAATGAAAAACTGTTTTTT	CASSVGQGPSLGNEKLFF
TRBV10-1	-	TRBJ1-1	-	TGCGCCAGCAGCAGAGGACCGATGAACACTGAAGCTTTCTTT	CASSRGPMNTEAFF
TRBV7-6	TRBD1	TRBJ2-6	-	TGTGCCAGCAGCAACTCAGACAGGGCTGGGGCCAACGTCCTGACTTTC	CASSNSDRAGANVLTF
TRBV6-6	-	TRBJ1-5	-	TGTGCCAGCAGGCTGGCCGGACCTGGCAATCAGCCCCAGCATTTT	CASRLAGPGNQPQHF
TRBV5-1	-	TRBJ1-3	once	TGCGCCAGCAGCGAGACGGGTTACTCTGGAAACACCATATATTTT	CASSETGYSGNTIYF
TRBV6-5	-	TRBJ2-3	-	TGTGCCAGCAGTTCCCCCTTTCAGAGCACAGATACGCAGTATTTT	CASSSPFQSTDTQYF
TRBV25-1	TRBD1	TRBJ1-1	-	TGTGCCAGCAGTGGAGACAGGGGGGACACTGAAGCTTTCTTT	CASSGDRGDTEAFF
TRBV5-6	-	TRBJ1-1	once	TGTGCCAGCAGCCCAATTCCCCGCGGGGACACTGAAGCTTTCTTT	CASSPIPRGDTEAFF